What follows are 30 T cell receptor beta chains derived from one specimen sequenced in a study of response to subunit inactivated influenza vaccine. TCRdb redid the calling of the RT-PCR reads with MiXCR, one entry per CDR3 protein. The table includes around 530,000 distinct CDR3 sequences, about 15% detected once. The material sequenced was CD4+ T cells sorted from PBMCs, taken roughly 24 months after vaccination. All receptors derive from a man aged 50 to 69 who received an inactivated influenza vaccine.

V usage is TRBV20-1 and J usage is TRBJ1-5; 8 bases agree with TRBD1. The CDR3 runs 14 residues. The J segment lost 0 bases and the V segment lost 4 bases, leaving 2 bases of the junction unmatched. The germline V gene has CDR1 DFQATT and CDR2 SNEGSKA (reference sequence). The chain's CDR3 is CSAKGQDSNQPQHF. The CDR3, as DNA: TGCAGTGCTAAGGGACAGGATAGCAATCAGCCCCAGCATTTT.

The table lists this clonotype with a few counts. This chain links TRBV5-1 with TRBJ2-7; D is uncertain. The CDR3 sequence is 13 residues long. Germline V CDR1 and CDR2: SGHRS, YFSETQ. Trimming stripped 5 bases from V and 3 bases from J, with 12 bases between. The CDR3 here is CASRQGNNYEQYF. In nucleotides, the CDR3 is TGCGCCAGCAGACAAGGTAATAACTACGAGCAGTACTTC. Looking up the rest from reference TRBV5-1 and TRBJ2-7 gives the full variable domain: KAGVTQTPRYLIKTRGQQVTLSCSPISGHRSVSWYQQTPGQGLQFLFEYFSETQRNKGNFPGRFSGRQFSNSRSEMNVSTLELGDSALYLCASRQGNNYEQYFGPGTRLTVT.

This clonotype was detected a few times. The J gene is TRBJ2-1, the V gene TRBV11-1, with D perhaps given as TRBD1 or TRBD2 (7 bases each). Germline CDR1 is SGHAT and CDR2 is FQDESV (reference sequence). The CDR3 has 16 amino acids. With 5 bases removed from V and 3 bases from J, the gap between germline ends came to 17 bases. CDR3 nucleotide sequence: TGTGCCAGCAGCCCCAGGGAGGGGGCTGGCTACAATGAGCAGTTCTTC. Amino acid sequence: CASSPREGAGYNEQFF.

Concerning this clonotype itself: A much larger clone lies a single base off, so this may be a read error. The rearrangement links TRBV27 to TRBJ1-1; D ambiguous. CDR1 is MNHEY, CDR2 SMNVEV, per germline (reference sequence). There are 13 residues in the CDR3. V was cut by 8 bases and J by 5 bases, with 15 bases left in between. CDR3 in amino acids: CASGKDQQTEAFF. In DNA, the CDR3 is TGTGCCAGCGGGAAGGACCAACAAACTGAAGCTTTCTTT.

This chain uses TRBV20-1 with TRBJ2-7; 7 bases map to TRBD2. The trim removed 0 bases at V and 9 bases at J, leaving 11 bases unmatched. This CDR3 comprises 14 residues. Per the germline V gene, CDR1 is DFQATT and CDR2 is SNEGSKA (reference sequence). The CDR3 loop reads CSARDGAGDRGQYF. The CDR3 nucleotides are TGCAGTGCTAGAGATGGTGCGGGAGATAGAGGGCAGTACTTC.

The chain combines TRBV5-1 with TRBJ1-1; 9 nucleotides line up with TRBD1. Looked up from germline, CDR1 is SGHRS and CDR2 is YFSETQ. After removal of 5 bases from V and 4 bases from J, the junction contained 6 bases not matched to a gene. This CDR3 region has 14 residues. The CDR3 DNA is TGCGCCAGCAGGGCGACAGGGGGTTCCACTGAAGCTTTCTTT. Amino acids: CASRATGGSTEAFF.

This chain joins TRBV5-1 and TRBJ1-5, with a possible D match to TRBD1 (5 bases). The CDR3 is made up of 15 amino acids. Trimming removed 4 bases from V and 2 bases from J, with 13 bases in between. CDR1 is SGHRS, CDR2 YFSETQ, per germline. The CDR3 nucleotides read TGCGCCAGCAGCCCGCCCCGCAGGGGCAATCAGCCCCAGCATTTT. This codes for CASSPPRRGNQPQHF.

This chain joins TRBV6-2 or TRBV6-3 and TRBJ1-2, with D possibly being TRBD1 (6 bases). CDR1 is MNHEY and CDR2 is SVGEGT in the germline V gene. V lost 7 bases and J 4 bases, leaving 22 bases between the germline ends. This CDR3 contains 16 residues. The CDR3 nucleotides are TGTGCCAGCACCCATCTTGGCAGGGGTACCCGCTATGGCTACACCTTC. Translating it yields CASTHLGRGTRYGYTF.

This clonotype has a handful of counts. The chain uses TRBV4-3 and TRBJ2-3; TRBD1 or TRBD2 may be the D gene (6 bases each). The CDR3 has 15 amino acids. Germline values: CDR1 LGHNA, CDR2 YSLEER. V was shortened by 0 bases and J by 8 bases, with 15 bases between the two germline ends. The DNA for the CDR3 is TGCGCCAGCAGCCAAGATCCCGGGGGCGCAAGTACGCAGTATTTT. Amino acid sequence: CASSQDPGGASTQYF.

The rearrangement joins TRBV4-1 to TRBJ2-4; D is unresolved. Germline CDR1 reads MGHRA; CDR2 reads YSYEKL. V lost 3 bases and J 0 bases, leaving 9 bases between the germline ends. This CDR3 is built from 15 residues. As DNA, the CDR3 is TGCGCCAGCAGCCAGGGAATTATAGCCAAAAACATTCAGTACTTC. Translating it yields CASSQGIIAKNIQYF.

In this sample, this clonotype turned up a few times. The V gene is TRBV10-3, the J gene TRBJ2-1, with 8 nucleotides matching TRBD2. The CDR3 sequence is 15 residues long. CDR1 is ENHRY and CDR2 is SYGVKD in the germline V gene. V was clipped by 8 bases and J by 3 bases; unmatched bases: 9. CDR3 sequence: CAISTGAGDYNEQFF. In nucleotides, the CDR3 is TGTGCCATCTCCACGGGAGCGGGAGACTACAATGAGCAGTTCTTC.

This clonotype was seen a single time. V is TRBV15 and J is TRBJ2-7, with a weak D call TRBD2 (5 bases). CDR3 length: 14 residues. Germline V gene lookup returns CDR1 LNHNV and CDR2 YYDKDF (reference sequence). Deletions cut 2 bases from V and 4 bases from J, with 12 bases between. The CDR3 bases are TGTGCCACCAGCAGACGGACTGGAAAATACGAGCAGTACTTC. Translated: CATSRRTGKYEQYF.

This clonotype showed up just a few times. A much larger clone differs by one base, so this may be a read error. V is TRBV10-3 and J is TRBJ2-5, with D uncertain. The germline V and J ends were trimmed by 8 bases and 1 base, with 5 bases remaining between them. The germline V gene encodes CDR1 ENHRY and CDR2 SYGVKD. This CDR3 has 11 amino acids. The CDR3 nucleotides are TGTGCCATCGGGGTCCAAGAGACCCAGTACTTC. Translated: CAIGVQETQYF.

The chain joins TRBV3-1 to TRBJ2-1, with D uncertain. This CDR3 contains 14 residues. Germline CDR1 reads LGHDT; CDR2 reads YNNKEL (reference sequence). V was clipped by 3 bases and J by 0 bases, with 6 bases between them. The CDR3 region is CASSHIGSYNEQFF. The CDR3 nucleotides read TGTGCCAGCAGCCATATCGGCTCCTACAATGAGCAGTTCTTC.

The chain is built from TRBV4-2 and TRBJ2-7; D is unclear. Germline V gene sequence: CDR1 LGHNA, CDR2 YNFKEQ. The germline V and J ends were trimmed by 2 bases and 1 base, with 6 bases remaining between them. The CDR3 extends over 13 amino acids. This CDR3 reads CASSQPLSYEQYF. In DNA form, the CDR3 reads TGTGCCAGCAGCCAACCACTATCCTACGAGCAGTACTTC.

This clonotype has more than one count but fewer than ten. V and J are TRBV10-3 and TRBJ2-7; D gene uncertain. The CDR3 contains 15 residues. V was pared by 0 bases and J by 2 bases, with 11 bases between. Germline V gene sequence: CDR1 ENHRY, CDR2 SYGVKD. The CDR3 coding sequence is TGTGCCATCAGTGAGTCGAGGATGACCACCTACGAGCAGTACTTC. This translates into CAISESRMTTYEQYF.

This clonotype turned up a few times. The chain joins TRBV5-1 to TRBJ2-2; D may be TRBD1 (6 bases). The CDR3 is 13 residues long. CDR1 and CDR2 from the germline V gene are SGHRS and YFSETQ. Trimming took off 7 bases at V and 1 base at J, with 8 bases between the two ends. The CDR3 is CASGGQNTGELFF. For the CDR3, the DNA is TGCGCCAGCGGGGGACAGAACACCGGGGAGCTGTTTTTT.

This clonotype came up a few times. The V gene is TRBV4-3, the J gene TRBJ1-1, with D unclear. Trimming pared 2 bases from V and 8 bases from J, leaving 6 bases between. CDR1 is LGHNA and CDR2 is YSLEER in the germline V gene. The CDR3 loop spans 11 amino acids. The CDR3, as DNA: TGCGCCAGCAGCCAACGGGGAGAAGCTTTCTTT. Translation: CASSQRGEAFF.

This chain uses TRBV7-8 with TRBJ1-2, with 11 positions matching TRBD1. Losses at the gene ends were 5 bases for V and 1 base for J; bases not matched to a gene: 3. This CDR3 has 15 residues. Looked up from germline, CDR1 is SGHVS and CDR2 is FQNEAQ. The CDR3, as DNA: TGTGCCAGCAGCGGGACAGGGGGGTTTAACTATGGCTACACCTTC. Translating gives CASSGTGGFNYGYTF. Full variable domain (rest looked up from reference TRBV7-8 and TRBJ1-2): GAGVSQSPRYKVAKRGQDVALRCDPISGHVSLFWYQQALGQGPEFLTYFQNEAQLDKSGLPSDRFFAERPEGSVSTLKIQRTQQEDSAVYLCASSGTGGFNYGYTFGSGTRLTVV.

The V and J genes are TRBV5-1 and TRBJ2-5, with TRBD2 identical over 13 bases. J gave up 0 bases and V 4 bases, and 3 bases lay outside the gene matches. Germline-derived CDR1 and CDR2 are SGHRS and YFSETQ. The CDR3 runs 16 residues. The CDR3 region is CASSAGLAGDQETQYF. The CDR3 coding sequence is TGCGCCAGCAGCGCCGGACTAGCGGGGGACCAAGAGACCCAGTACTTC.

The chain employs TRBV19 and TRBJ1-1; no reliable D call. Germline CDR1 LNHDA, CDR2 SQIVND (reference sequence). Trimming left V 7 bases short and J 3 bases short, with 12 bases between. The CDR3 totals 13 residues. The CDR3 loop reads CASKTTPDTEAFF. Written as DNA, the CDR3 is TGTGCCAGTAAGACGACCCCGGACACTGAAGCTTTCTTT.

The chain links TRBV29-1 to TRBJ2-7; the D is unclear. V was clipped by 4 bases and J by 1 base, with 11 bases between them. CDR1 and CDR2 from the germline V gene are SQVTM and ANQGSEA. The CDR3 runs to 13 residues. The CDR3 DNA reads TGCAGCGTTGTGGGGATTCCTTCCTACGAGCAGTACTTC. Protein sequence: CSVVGIPSYEQYF.

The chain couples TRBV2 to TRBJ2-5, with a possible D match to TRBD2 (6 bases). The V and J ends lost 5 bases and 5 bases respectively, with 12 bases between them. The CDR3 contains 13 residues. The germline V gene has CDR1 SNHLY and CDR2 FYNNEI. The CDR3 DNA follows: TGTGCCAGCAGTTGGAGGGCTGGGGAGACCCAGTACTTC. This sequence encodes CASSWRAGETQYF. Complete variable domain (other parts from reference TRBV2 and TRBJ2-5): EPEVTQTPSHQVTQMGQEVILRCVPISNHLYFYWYRQILGQKVEFLVSFYNNEISEKSEIFDDQFSVERPDGSNFTLKIRSTKLEDSAMYFCASSWRAGETQYFGPGTRLLVL.

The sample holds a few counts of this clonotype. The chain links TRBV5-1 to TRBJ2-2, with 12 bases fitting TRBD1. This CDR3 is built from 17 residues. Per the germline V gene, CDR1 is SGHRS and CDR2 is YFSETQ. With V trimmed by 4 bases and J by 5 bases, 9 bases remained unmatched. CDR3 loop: CASSAGTGGFGTGELFF. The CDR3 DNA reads TGCGCCAGCAGCGCCGGGACAGGGGGCTTCGGAACCGGGGAGCTGTTTTTT.

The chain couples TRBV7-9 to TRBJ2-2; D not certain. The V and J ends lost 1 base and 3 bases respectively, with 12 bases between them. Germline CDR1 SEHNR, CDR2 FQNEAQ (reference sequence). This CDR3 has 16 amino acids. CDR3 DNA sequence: TGTGCCAGCAGCTTAGGCATGCAGGCAGACACCGGGGAGCTGTTTTTT. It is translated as CASSLGMQADTGELFF.

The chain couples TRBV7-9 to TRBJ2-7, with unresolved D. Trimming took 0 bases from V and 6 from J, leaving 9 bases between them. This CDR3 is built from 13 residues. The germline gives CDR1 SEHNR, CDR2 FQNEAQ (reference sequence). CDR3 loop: CASSLAEGFEQYF. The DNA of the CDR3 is TGTGCCAGCAGCTTAGCGGAAGGGTTCGAGCAGTACTTC.

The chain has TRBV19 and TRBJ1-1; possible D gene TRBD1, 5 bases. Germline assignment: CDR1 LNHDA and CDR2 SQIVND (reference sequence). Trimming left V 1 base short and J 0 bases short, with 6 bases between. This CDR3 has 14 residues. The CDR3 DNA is TGTGCCAGTAGTATAGGACAGATGAACACTGAAGCTTTCTTT. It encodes CASSIGQMNTEAFF.

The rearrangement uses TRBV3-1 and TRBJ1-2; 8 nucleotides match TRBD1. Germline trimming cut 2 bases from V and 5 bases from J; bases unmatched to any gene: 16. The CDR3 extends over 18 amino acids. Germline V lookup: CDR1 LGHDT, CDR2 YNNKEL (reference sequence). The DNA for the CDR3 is TGTGCCAGCAGCCAATTGCCCAGGGGGCGAAAGGTGGGGTATGGCTACACCTTC. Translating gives CASSQLPRGRKVGYGYTF.

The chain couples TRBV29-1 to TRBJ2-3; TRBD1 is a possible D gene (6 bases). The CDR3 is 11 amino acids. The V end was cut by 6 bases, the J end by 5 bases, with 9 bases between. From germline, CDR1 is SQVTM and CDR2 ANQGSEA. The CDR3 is CSVAGVDTQYF. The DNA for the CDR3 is TGCAGCGTCGCAGGGGTAGATACGCAGTATTTT.

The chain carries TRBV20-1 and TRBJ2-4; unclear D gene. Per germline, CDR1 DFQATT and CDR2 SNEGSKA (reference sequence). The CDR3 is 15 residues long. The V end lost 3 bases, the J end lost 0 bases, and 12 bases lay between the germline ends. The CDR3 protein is CSARAPELAKNIQYF. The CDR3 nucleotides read TGCAGTGCTAGGGCCCCAGAACTAGCCAAAAACATTCAGTACTTC.